The 5 T cell receptor beta chains below all came from one sample that was sequenced in a study of OX40 agonist ivuxolimab in advanced cancers. Assay used: immunoSEQ multiplex PCR; TCRdb lists only in-frame clones, some missing. The repertoire holds roughly 62,000 clones, with about 84% as singletons. Source: CD4+ or CD8+ T cells sorted from blood, taken in a trial of the OX40 agonist ivuxolimab. These receptors came from an adult with an advanced solid tumor such as melanoma, head and neck, liver or kidney cancer.

This chain uses TRBV5-1 with TRBJ1-1; D may be TRBD1 (6 bases). From germline, CDR1 is SGHRS and CDR2 YFSETQ. The CDR3 is 14 amino acids. Trimming stripped 5 bases from V and 6 bases from J, with 17 bases between. The CDR3 nucleotides are TGCGCCAGCAGTCTAATGGGGGCAGGTGCTGAAGCTTTCTTT. As protein: CASSLMGAGAEAFF. Complete variable domain (other parts from reference TRBV5-1 and TRBJ1-1): KAGVTQTPRYLIKTRGQQVTLSCSPISGHRSVSWYQQTPGQGLQFLFEYFSETQRNKGNFPGRFSGRQFSNSRSEMNVSTLELGDSALYLCASSLMGAGAEAFFGQGTRLTVV.

V gene TRBV9 combines with J gene TRBJ2-7; TRBD1 matches at 7 bases. Germline assignment: CDR1 SGDLS and CDR2 YYNGEE. Trimming at V came to 4 bases and at J to 1 base, leaving 8 bases not matched to a gene. This CDR3 comprises 15 residues. In DNA, the CDR3 is TGTGCCAGCAGCCCCTTAGGGGGCCTTTCCTACGAGCAGTACTTC. Translating gives CASSPLGGLSYEQYF.

The rearrangement uses TRBV5-1 and TRBJ2-3; perhaps TRBD2 as D (6 bases). The V end was cut by 4 bases, the J end by 0 bases, with 18 bases between. The CDR3 totals 17 residues. In germline, CDR1 is SGHRS, CDR2 YFSETQ. DNA for the CDR3: TGCGCCAGCAGCAAGGGGCTGGCCGGGGGAAGCACAGATACGCAGTATTTT. It specifies CASSKGLAGGSTDTQYF.

This chain joins TRBV21-1 and TRBJ1-4; TRBD1 reflects the table's D call only, with no check against the DNA. TRBV21-1 represents a pseudogene. The CDR3 covers 14 residues. In DNA, the CDR3 is TGTGCCAGCAGCATGGGGGCTCGGCATGAAAAACTGTTTTTT. Amino acid sequence: CASSMGARHEKLFF.

CDR3 sequence reads: CASSPTGAIAYGYTF. The CDR3 nucleotides are TGTGCCAGCAGCCCCACAGGGGCAATCGCTTATGGCTACACCTTC. V is TRBV7-2 and J is TRBJ1-2, with TRBD1 matching 7 bases. This CDR3 has 15 residues. CDR1 is SGHTA and CDR2 is FQGNSA in the germline V gene. The V gene end was trimmed by 5 bases and the J gene end by 5 bases; junction bases not matched to a gene: 11.